Shown below are 2 T cell receptor beta chains from a single sample sequenced in a study of blood T cell repertoires in COVID-19. Sequencing used immunoSEQ multiplex PCR; TCRdb keeps in-frame clones, though not all of them. Of about 250,000 clones in the sample, approximately 89% were seen once. The sequenced sample consisted of peripheral blood. The receptors shown here come from a woman aged 55-70 years who had recovered from COVID-19.

V usage is TRBV28 and J usage is TRBJ2-6; 7 positions match TRBD2. Germline lookup yields CDR1 MDHEN and CDR2 SYDVKM. The V gene end was trimmed by 5 bases and the J gene end by 13 bases; junction bases not matched to a gene: 14. This CDR3 is 15 amino acids long. This CDR3 is CASSAPGGRVVVLTF. Here the CDR3 DNA reads TGTGCCAGCAGTGCGCCGGGAGGTAGGGTGGTGGTCCTGACTTTC.

The gene calls are TRBV6-5 and TRBJ2-7, with a possible D match to TRBD2 (6 bases). Trimming shortened V by 6 bases and J by 2 bases, and 14 bases separated the two germline ends. The CDR3 contains 14 residues. Germline-derived CDR1 and CDR2 are MNHEY and SVGAGI. CDR3 DNA sequence: TGTGCCAGCAGATGGGGGACTCTAACCTACGAGCAGTACTTC. This translates into CASRWGTLTYEQYF.